This record concerns one T cell receptor beta chain sequence. Its antigen remains unknown. This entry is derived from a study of vaccination effects on CD4 cells after COVID-19. Once cultured for under 11 days, the cells underwent separation to obtain CD4+ T cells. The protocol was immunoSEQ multiplex PCR, while the TCRdb copy is restricted to in-frame clones and leaves out a portion. The data hold over 65,000 clones, with roughly four fifths observed a single time. Material: CD4+ T cells from PBMCs cultured without peptide, obtained before COVID-19 vaccination. This receptor was taken from a human donor who received a COVID-19 vaccine.

The CDR3 reads CSAGHIPNTEAFF. The DNA of the CDR3 is TGCAGCGCAGGACACATCCCTAACACTGAAGCTTTCTTT. V is TRBV29-1 and J is TRBJ1-1, with a tentative D call TRBD1 (5 bases). The germline V and J ends were trimmed by 7 bases and 2 bases, with 14 bases remaining between them. CDR3 length: 13 residues. CDR1 and CDR2 from the germline V gene are SQVTM and ANQGSEA.